A single count supports the clone carrying this T cell receptor (beta chain). Its antigen is still unknown. Trimming took off 5 bases at V and 1 base at J, with 14 bases between the two ends. The CDR3 contains 16 residues. Germline V CDR1 and CDR2: SGHAT, FQNNGV. These data are taken from a study of cytomegalovirus exposure and HLA in healthy donors. Study-level points and caveats: Rare sequences made up most TCRs, while some public TCRs were found in many donors. Available immune exposure information was restricted to CMV serostatus only. Highly shared variants forming one cluster were likely a sequencing artifact.

In the PCR, 60 Vbeta and 13 Jbeta primers were used. In the original processing: About 9.9 million of the roughly 80 million unique TCR beta chains counted in a later analysis were shared. Generated by immunoSEQ multiplex PCR, the TCRdb table keeps only in-frame clones and is missing some. D and trimming come from the DNA, and the V and J calls and clone size come from that table. This sample has about 170,000 clones; 82% occur once, and the top ten carry approximately 1.5%. The sample was PBMCs. V and J are TRBV11-2 and TRBJ2-2; D is possibly TRBD2 (6 bases). The TCR was taken from a male donor in good health and CMV-seronegative. CDR3 protein: CASSQISGGNTGELFF. For the CDR3, the DNA is TGTGCCAGCAGCCAAATTAGCGGAGGGAACACCGGGGAGCTGTTTTTT.